Presented here are 17 T cell receptor beta chains from one specimen sequenced in a study of cytomegalovirus exposure and HLA in healthy donors. Primers included in the PCR were 60 Vbeta and 13 Jbeta primers. The data were produced by immunoSEQ multiplex PCR, yet TCRdb's version contains in-frame clones alone and is incomplete. Of about 190,000 clones detected, 79% appear once; the ten largest clones hold 1.6%. The sample taken for sequencing was PBMCs. These receptors were collected from a woman younger than 35 in good health and CMV-seronegative.

The chain is built from TRBV28 and TRBJ2-5, with 7 bases matching TRBD1. From germline, CDR1 is MDHEN and CDR2 SYDVKM. The CDR3 runs 14 residues. With 5 bases clipped from V and 6 bases from J, the junction kept 9 bases outside the gene matches. CDR3 nucleotide sequence: TGTGCCAGCAGTGTTACAGGGGACGGGAAGACCCAGTACTTC. Its translation is CASSVTGDGKTQYF.

The V and J genes are TRBV2 and TRBJ1-1; perhaps TRBD1 as D (5 bases). The V end was cut by 7 bases, the J end by 1 base, with 10 bases between. The CDR3 covers 13 residues. Per germline, CDR1 SNHLY and CDR2 FYNNEI. This chain's CDR3 is CASIMTANTEAFF. In DNA form, the CDR3 reads TGTGCCAGCATTATGACAGCGAACACTGAAGCTTTCTTT.

This chain's CDR3 is CASSPLDFRDRVRNEQFF. CDR3 DNA: TGTGCCAGCAGTCCCCTGGACTTCCGGGACAGGGTTCGGAATGAGCAGTTCTTC. The genes are TRBV28 and TRBJ2-1; TRBD1 agrees at 9 bases. The CDR3 length is 18 residues. Trimming removed 5 bases from V and 7 bases from J; junction bases left unmatched: 18. Germline V gene data show CDR1 as MDHEN and CDR2 as SYDVKM.

The chain carries TRBV11-2 and TRBJ2-7; D is undetermined. The V gene's germline CDR1 is SGHAT and CDR2 FQNNGV. V lost 4 bases and J lost 6, with 10 bases in between. CDR3 size: 12 residues. The CDR3 sequence: CASSWQPPEQYF. CDR3 sequence (DNA): TGTGCCAGCAGCTGGCAACCTCCCGAGCAGTACTTC.

V gene TRBV6-1 combines with J gene TRBJ2-2, with 12 bases lining up with TRBD2. Germline CDR1 and CDR2: MNHNS and SASEGT. The V gene end was trimmed by 2 bases and the J gene end by 4 bases; junction bases not matched to a gene: 8. CDR3 length: 18 residues. DNA of the CDR3: TGTGCCAGCAGTGAAACACTAGCGGGGGGCCGGGGCACCGGGGAGCTGTTTTTT. Its protein is CASSETLAGGRGTGELFF.

The rearrangement links TRBV2 to TRBJ1-6, with D possibly being TRBD1 (5 bases). There are 14 residues in the CDR3. Trimming took off 2 bases at V and 4 bases at J, with 6 bases between the two ends. Germline V gene data show CDR1 as SNHLY and CDR2 as FYNNEI. The DNA for the CDR3 is TGTGCCAGCAGTGAAAGACAGTATAATTCACCCCTCCACTTT. This gives the protein CASSERQYNSPLHF.

This chain joins TRBV6-5 and TRBJ2-1; D is unresolved. Trimming pared 5 bases from V and 5 bases from J, leaving 10 bases between. CDR3 length: 13 amino acids. The germline CDR1 and CDR2 sequences are MNHEY and SVGAGI. The CDR3 sequence: CASSPKKNNEQFF. CDR3 coding DNA: TGTGCCAGCAGTCCTAAGAAGAACAATGAGCAGTTCTTC.

In regard to this clone: Sequence at one end of the junction differs from germline and may be a read error. The chain uses TRBV5-1 and TRBJ2-4; 10 nucleotides agree with TRBD1. The CDR3 totals 12 residues. The germline gives CDR1 SGHRS, CDR2 YFSETQ. Here the CDR3 reads CASRPDRGSVKF. The CDR3 bases are TGCGCCAGCAGGCCGGACAGGGGGTCTGTGAAGTTC.

This chain connects TRBV10-3 to TRBJ1-1, with 7 bases identical to TRBD1. V shed 6 bases, J shed 0 bases, and the junction held 1 base outside the gene matches. Germline V gene lookup returns CDR1 ENHRY and CDR2 SYGVKD. CDR3 length: 13 amino acids. The CDR3 loop reads CAIRGTVNTEAFF. CDR3 DNA sequence: TGTGCCATCAGGGGGACAGTGAACACTGAAGCTTTCTTT.

The chain uses TRBV11-2 and TRBJ2-3; 10 positions match TRBD2. Germline V gene lookup returns CDR1 SGHAT and CDR2 FQNNGV. The ends lost 5 bases at V and 6 bases at J; junction bases unmatched: 8. The length of the CDR3 is 15 residues. The CDR3 sequence: CASSNKRGGPDTQYF. In DNA form, the CDR3 reads TGTGCCAGCAGCAACAAGCGGGGGGGCCCGGATACGCAGTATTTT.

The chain carries TRBV29-1 and TRBJ1-1; TRBD1 agrees at 9 bases. The CDR3 length is 14 residues. Germline V gives CDR1 SQVTM, CDR2 ANQGSEA. V gave up 8 bases and J gave up 0 bases; unmatched junction bases: 7. CDR3 region: CSSRTGEMNTEAFF. In DNA form, the CDR3 reads TGCAGCTCACGGACAGGGGAGATGAACACTGAAGCTTTCTTT.

The chain carries TRBV28 and TRBJ2-5, with 10 nucleotides matching TRBD2. Germline-derived CDR1 and CDR2 are MDHEN and SYDVKM. This CDR3 comprises 15 residues. J lost 1 base, V lost 5 bases, and 4 bases had no gene match. The CDR3 DNA is TGTGCCAGCAGTATCAGCGGGAGGGCCCAAGAGACCCAGTACTTC. Translated, it gives CASSISGRAQETQYF.

The CDR3, as DNA: TGTGCCAGCAGTGTCAGGGGGCTTGAGGAAAAACTGTTTTTT. This translates into CASSVRGLEEKLFF. The chain links TRBV2 to TRBJ1-4, with 8 nucleotides matching TRBD1. V was clipped by 4 bases and J by 8 bases; unmatched bases: 6. The CDR3 loop spans 14 amino acids. The germline CDR1 and CDR2 sequences are SNHLY and FYNNEI. Looking up the rest from reference TRBV2 and TRBJ1-4 gives the full variable domain: EPEVTQTPSHQVTQMGQEVILRCVPISNHLYFYWYRQILGQKVEFLVSFYNNEISEKSEIFDDQFSVERPDGSNFTLKIRSTKLEDSAMYFCASSVRGLEEKLFFGSGTQLSVL.

The chain is built from TRBV5-4 and TRBJ2-1; 8 bases are a match to TRBD2. With 1 base clipped from V and 8 bases from J, the junction kept 8 bases outside the gene matches. Germline CDR1 reads SGHNT; CDR2 reads YYREEE (reference sequence). The CDR3 length is 15 residues. CDR3 protein: CASSLRGRSDYEQFF. As DNA, the CDR3 is TGTGCCAGCAGCTTGCGCGGGAGGTCAGATTATGAGCAGTTCTTC.

The J gene is TRBJ1-1, the V gene TRBV10-3; perhaps TRBD1 as D (5 bases). CDR1 is ENHRY, CDR2 SYGVKD, per germline. The CDR3 spans 13 residues. Trimming shortened V by 6 bases and J by 1 base, and 9 bases separated the two germline ends. CDR3 bases: TGTGCCATCAGCTATCAGGGGAACACTGAAGCTTTCTTT. It is translated as CAISYQGNTEAFF.

The chain joins TRBV7-9 to TRBJ1-6; D gene ambiguous. The ends were cut back, 4 bases at V and 8 bases at J, with 15 bases in the middle. Germline assignment: CDR1 SEHNR and CDR2 FQNEAQ (reference sequence). The CDR3 covers 15 residues. The DNA for the CDR3 is TGTGCCAGCAGCTCTACCCGCGGCGGGGATTCACCCCTCCACTTT. Residues: CASSSTRGGDSPLHF.

This chain connects TRBV27 to TRBJ2-1; the match to TRBD2 covers 9 bases. This CDR3 has 17 residues. The germline CDR1 and CDR2 sequences are MNHEY and SMNVEV (reference sequence). Trimming cost V 2 bases and J 4 bases; bases outside gene matches: 9. For the CDR3, the DNA is TGTGCCAGCAGTTTAGGAAGCGGGGGGCCAAGATACAATGAGCAGTTCTTC. Translation gives CASSLGSGGPRYNEQFF.